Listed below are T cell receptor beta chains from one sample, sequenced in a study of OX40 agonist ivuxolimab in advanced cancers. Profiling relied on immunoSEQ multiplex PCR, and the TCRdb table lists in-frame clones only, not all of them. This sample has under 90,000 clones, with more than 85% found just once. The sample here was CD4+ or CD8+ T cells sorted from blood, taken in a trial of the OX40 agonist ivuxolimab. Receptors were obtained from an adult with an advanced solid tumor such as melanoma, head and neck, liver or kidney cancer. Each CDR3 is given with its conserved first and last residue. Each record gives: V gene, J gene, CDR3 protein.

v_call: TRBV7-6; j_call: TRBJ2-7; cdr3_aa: CASSLGHDRELRNEQYF
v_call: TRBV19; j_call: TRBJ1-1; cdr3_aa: CASSHGARTEAFF
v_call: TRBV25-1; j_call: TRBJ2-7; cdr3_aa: CASRDLRDSSYEQYF
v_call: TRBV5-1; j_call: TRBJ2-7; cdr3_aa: CASSPDSSYEQYF
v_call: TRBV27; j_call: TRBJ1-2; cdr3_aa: CASSSGQHYGYTF
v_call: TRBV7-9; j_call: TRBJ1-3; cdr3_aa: CASSLMQGAGNTIYF
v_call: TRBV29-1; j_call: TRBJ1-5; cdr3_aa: CSVNLGGNQPQHF
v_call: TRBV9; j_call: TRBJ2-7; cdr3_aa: CASSVAVEGAGEQYF
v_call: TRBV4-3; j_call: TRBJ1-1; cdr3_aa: CASSQVVDRGLNTEAFF
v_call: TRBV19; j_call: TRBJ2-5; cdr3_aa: CASSMGTGTGETQYF
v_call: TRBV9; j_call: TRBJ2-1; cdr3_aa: CASSVEDGYNEQFF
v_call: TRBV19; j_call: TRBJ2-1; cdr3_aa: CASSIRASGAYNEQFF
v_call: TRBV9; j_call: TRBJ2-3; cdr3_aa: CASSVEGFGTDTQYF
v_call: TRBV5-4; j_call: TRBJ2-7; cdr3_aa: CASSLTSGDYEQYF
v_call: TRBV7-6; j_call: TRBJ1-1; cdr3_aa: CASSLGWSGEAFF
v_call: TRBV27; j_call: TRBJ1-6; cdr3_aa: CASTTVEPNSPLHF
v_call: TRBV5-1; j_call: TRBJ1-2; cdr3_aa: CASSLASDNYGYTF
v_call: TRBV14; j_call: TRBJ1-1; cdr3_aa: CASSQDEGMNTEAFF
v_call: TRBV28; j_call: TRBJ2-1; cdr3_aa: CASSLTGRGIEQFF
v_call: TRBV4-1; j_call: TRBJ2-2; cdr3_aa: CASSHAGGIGTGELFF
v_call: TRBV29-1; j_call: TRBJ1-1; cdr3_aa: CSGEDIEAFF
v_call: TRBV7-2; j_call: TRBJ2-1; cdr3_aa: CASSLGTGGSYNEQFF
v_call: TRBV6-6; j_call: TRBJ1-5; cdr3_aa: CASSARGTAINQPQHF
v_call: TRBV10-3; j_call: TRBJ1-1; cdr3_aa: CAISGTVLNTEAFF
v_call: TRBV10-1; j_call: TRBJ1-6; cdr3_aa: CASRARENSPLHF
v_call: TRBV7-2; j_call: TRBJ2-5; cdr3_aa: CASSWPPQETQYF
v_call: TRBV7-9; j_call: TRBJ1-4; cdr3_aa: CASATPPEQGATNEKLFF
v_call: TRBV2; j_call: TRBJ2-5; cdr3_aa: CASSGVGSQETQYF
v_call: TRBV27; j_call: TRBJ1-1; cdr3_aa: CASEDRNTEAFF
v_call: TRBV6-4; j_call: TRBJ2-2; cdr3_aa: CASSDLLYSGRGTGELFF
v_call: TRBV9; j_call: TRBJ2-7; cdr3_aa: CASSVEGQGYEQYF
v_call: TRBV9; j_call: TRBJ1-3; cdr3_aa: CASSTRQVSSGNTIYF
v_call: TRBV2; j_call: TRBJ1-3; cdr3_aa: CASTEGPGSSGNTIYF
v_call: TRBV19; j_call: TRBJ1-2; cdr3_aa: CASSPGVGYGYTF
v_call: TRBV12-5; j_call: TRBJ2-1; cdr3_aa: CASGLALGTHNEQFF
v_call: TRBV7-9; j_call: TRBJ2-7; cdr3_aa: CASSLGGEAYEQYF
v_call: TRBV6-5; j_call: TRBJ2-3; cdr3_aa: CASSYQTGRPDTQYF
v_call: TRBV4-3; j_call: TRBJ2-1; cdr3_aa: CASSQASTGSSYNEQFF
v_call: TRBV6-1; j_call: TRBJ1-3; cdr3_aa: CASSVTGGSGNTIYF